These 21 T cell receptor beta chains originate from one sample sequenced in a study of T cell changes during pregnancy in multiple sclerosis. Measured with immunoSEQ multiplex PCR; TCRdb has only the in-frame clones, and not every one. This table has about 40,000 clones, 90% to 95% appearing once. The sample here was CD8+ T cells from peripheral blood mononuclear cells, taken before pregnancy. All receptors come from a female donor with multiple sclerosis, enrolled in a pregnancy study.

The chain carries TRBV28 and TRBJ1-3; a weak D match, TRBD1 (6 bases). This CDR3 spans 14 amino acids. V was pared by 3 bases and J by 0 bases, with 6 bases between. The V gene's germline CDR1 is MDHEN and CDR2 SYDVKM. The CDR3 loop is CASSFRGSGNTIYF. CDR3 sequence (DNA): TGTGCCAGCAGTTTCAGGGGCTCTGGAAACACCATATATTTT.

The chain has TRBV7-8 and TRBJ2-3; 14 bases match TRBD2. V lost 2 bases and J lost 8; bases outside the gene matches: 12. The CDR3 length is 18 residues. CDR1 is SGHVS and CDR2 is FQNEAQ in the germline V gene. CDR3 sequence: CASSLTLGLAGEEGTQYF. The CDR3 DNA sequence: TGTGCCAGCAGCTTAACGCTGGGACTAGCGGGAGAAGAAGGTACGCAGTATTTT.

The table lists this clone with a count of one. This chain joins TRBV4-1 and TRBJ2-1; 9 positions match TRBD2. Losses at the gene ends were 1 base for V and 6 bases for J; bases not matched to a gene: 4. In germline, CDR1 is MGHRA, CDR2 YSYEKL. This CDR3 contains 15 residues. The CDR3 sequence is CASSQVSGRINEQFF. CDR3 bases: TGCGCCAGCAGCCAAGTAAGCGGGAGGATCAATGAGCAGTTCTTC.

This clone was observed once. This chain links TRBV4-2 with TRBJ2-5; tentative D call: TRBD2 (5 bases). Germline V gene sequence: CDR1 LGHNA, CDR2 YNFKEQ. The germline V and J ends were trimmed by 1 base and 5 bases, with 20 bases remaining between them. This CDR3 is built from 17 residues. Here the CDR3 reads CASSQVEAPGSTETQYF. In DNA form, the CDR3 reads TGTGCCAGCAGCCAAGTGGAAGCACCGGGGAGTACGGAGACCCAGTACTTC.

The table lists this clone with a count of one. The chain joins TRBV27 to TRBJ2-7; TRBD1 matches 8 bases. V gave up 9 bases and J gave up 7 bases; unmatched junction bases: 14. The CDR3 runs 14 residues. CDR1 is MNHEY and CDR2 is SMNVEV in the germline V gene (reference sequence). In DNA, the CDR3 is TGTGCCAGTAGAACCTCAGGGGGCCGGGGGGAGCAGTACTTC. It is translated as CASRTSGGRGEQYF.

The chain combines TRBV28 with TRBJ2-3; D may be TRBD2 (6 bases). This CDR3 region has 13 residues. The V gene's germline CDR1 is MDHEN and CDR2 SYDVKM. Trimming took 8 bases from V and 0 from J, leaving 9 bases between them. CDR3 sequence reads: CASSSASTDTQYF. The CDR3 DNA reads TGTGCCAGCTCTAGCGCTAGCACAGATACGCAGTATTTT.

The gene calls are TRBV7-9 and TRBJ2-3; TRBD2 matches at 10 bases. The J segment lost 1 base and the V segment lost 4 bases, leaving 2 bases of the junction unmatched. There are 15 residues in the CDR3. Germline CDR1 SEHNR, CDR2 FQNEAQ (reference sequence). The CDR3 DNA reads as TGTGCCAGCAGCTCCGGGACTAGCGGCACAGATACGCAGTATTTT. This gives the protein CASSSGTSGTDTQYF.

CDR3 in amino acids: CASSFGTSISYEQYF. CDR3 DNA sequence: TGTGCCAGCAGTTTTGGGACTAGCATCTCCTACGAGCAGTACTTC. The V and J genes are TRBV27 and TRBJ2-7, with 9 bases matching TRBD2. This CDR3 contains 15 residues. Germline V CDR1 and CDR2: MNHEY, SMNVEV (reference sequence). With V trimmed by 3 bases and J by 0 bases, 3 bases remained unmatched.

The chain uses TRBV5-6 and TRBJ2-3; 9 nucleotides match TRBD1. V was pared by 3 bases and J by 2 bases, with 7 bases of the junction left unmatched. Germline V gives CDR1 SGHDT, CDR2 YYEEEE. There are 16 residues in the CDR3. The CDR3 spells CASSSSGTGFTDTQYF. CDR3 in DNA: TGTGCCAGCAGCTCTTCCGGGACAGGGTTCACAGATACGCAGTATTTT.

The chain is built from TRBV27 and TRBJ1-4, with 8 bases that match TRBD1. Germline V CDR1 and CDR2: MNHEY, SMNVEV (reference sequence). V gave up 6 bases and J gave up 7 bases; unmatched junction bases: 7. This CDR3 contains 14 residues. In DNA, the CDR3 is TGTGCCAGCAGAGACAGGGGTTTAGGTGAAAAACTGTTTTTT. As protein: CASRDRGLGEKLFF.

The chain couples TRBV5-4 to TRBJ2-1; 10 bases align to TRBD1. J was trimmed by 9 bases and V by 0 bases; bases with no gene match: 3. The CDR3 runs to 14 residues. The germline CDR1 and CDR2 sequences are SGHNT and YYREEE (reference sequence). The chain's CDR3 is CASSLGQGAGEQFF. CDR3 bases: TGTGCCAGCAGCTTGGGACAGGGGGCCGGTGAGCAGTTCTTC. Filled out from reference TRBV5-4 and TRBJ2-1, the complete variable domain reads ETGVTQSPTHLIKTRGQQVTLRCSSQSGHNTVSWYQQALGQGPQFIFQYYREEENGRGNFPPRFSGLQFPNYSSELNVNALELDDSALYLCASSLGQGAGEQFFGPGTRLTVL.

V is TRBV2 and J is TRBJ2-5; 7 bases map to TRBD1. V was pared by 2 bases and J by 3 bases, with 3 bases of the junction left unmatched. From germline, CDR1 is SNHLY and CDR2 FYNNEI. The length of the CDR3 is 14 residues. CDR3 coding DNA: TGTGCCAGCAGTGAATGGACAGGAGAAGAGACCCAGTACTTC. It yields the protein CASSEWTGEETQYF.

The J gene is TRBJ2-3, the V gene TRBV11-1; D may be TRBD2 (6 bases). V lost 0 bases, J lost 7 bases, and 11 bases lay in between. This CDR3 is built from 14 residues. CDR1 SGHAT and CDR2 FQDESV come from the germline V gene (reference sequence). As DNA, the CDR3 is TGTGCCAGCAGCTTAGCCGAGGCGGGGTATACGCAGTATTTT. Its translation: CASSLAEAGYTQYF.

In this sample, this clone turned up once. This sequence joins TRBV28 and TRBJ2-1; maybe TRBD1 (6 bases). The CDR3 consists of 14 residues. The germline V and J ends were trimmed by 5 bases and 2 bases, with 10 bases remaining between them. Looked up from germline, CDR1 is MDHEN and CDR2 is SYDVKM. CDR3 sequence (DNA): TGTGCCAGCAGTACCCGGGACACCTACAATGAGCAGTTCTTC. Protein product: CASSTRDTYNEQFF.

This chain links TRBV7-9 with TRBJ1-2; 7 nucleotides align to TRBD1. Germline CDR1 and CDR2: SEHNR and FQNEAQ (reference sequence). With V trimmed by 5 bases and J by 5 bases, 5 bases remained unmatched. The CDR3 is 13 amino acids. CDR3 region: CASSPPGQYGYTF. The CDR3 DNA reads TGTGCCAGCAGCCCACCGGGACAGTATGGCTACACCTTC.

The chain's CDR3 is CASSLGGLAYNEQFF. DNA of the CDR3: TGCGCCAGCAGCTTGGGTGGACTAGCGTACAATGAGCAGTTCTTC. The chain employs TRBV5-1 and TRBJ2-1; 9 nucleotides agree with TRBD2. This CDR3 contains 15 residues. Germline V gene lookup returns CDR1 SGHRS and CDR2 YFSETQ. Trimming took 0 bases from V and 4 from J; bases not matched to a gene: 2.

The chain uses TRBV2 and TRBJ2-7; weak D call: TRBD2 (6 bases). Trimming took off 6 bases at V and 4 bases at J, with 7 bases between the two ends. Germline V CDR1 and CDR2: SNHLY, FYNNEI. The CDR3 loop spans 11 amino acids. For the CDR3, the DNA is TGTGCCAGCAGGGAGGGTTACGAGCAGTACTTC. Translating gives CASREGYEQYF.

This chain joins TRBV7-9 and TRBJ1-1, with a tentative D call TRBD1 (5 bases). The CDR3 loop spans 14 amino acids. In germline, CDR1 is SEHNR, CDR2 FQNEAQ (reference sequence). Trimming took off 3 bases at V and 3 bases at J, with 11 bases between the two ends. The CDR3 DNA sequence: TGTGCCAGCAGCTTCGGGCGGGGCTACACTGAAGCTTTCTTT. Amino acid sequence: CASSFGRGYTEAFF.

In DNA, the CDR3 is TGTGCCAGCAGTCCCTACAGGGGTTTGTACGAGCAGTACTTC. Protein: CASSPYRGLYEQYF. The chain links TRBV27 to TRBJ2-7, with 7 bases aligning to TRBD1. Germline CDR1 MNHEY, CDR2 SMNVEV (reference sequence). This CDR3 is 14 amino acids long. V lost 5 bases and J lost 4; bases outside the gene matches: 8.

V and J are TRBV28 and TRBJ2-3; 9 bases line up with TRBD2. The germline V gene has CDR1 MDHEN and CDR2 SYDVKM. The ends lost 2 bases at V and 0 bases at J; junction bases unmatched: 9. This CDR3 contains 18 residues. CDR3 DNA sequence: TGTGCCAGCAGTTTAGCGGGAGGGCCTTACAATAGCACAGATACGCAGTATTTT. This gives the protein CASSLAGGPYNSTDTQYF. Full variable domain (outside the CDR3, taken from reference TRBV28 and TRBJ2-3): DVKVTQSSRYLVKRTGEKVFLECVQDMDHENMFWYRQDPGLGLRLIYFSYDVKMKEKGDIPEGYSVSREKKERFSLILESASTNQTSMYLCASSLAGGPYNSTDTQYFGPGTRLTVL.

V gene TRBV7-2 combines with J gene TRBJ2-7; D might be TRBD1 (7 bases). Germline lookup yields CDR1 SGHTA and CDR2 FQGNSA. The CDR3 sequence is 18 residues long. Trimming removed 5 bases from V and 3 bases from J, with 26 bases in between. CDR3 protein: CASSLRTGGLRTNYEQYF. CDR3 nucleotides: TGTGCCAGCAGCCTTCGGACAGGTGGGCTTAGGACTAACTACGAGCAGTACTTC.